Listed below are T cell receptor beta chains from one sample, sequenced in a study of Graves' ophthalmopathy and Graves' hyperthyroidism. TCRdb re-called the multiplex PCR reads with MiXCR, one entry per CDR3 protein. The top ten hold around 10% of the sample, which has around 1,000,000 distinct CDR3 sequences, less than 45% seen once. Material for sequencing was peripheral blood or thyroid tissue (not recorded which). The origin of the receptors is an adult man with Graves' hyperthyroidism. CDR3s include the opening cysteine and the closing phenylalanine or tryptophan. A D gene is named only where the DNA matches it firmly. Not every row has a clone size; where given, it reads once, few, many or a size class.

TRBJ1-5 | few | TRBV10-3 | TRBD1 | CAISDDRGSNQPQHF | TGTGCCATCAGTGACGACAGGGGAAGCAATCAGCCCCAGCATTTT
TRBJ1-5 | NA | TRBV9 | TRBD1 | CASRSDRAGSQPQHF | TGTGCCAGCAGGTCCGACAGGGCTGGTAGTCAGCCCCAGCATTTT
TRBJ2-2 | few | TRBV6-2/TRBV6-3 | TRBD1 | CASRMTGGTGELFF | TGTGCCAGCAGGATGACAGGGGGCACCGGGGAGCTGTTTTTT
TRBJ1-5 | many | TRBV6-5 | NA | CASSARGAGPQHF | TGTGCCAGCAGTGCAAGGGGGGCCGGACCCCAGCATTTT
TRBJ2-3 | NA | TRBV5-6 | TRBD2 | CASSVRTSFADTQYF | TGTGCCAGCAGTGTTAGGACTAGCTTCGCAGATACGCAGTATTTT
TRBJ2-7 | many | TRBV7-9 | TRBD2 | CASSPPGLAEAYEQYF | TGTGCCAGCAGCCCCCCGGGGCTAGCGGAGGCCTACGAGCAGTACTTC
TRBJ2-7 | many | TRBV7-8 | NA | CASSSRQWQVGEQYF | TGTGCCAGCAGCTCGAGGCAGTGGCAGGTCGGCGAGCAGTACTTC
TRBJ1-1 | many | TRBV5-6 | NA | CASSFRRGWTEAFF | TGTGCCAGCAGCTTCAGGAGGGGATGGACTGAAGCTTTCTTT
TRBJ1-2 | NA | TRBV19 | NA | CAWRAMGGGIYGYTF | TGTGCCTGGAGGGCTATGGGAGGAGGAATCTATGGCTACACCTTC
TRBJ1-2 | NA | TRBV25-1 | NA | CASSGGLSPYTF | TGTGCCAGCAGTGGGGGACTTTCTCCCTACACCTTC
TRBJ2-7 | once | TRBV19 | NA | CASSIYGGYEQYF | TGTGCCAGTAGTATCTACGGGGGATACGAGCAGTACTTC
TRBJ1-1 | many | TRBV20-1 | NA | CSARWNPNTEAFF | TGCAGTGCTAGGTGGAACCCCAACACTGAAGCTTTCTTT
TRBJ1-3 | NA | TRBV5-1 | NA | CASSLRSQGLLHF | TGCGCCAGCAGCTTACGGTCACAGGGTCTCCTACATTTT
TRBJ1-5 | NA | TRBV7-9 | NA | CASSLAGGPQDEHF | TGTGCCAGCAGCTTAGCGGGAGGGCCTCAGGACGAGCATTTT
TRBJ1-6 | many | TRBV7-2 | NA | CASSLRASLGGSPLHF | TGTGCCAGCAGCTTAAGGGCCTCCCTTGGTGGTTCACCCCTCCACTTT
TRBJ1-1 | many | TRBV7-2 | TRBD1 | CASLWGQGNTEAFF | TGTGCCAGTCTATGGGGACAGGGGAACACTGAAGCTTTCTTT
TRBJ2-5 | NA | TRBV2 | NA | CASGGGQMETQYF | TGTGCCAGCGGGGGGGGACAAATGGAGACCCAGTACTTC
TRBJ1-2 | NA | TRBV10-2 | NA | CASSRCAGYTF | TGCGCCAGCAGTCGGTGTGCTGGCTACACCTTC
TRBJ1-2 | NA | TRBV10-2 | NA | CASMGGAYTF | TGCGCCAGCATGGGGGGGGCGTACACCTTC
TRBJ1-6 | few | TRBV6-6 | NA | CASRELGLGGYNSPLHF | TGTGCCAGCAGAGAGCTGGGTTTGGGGGGCTATAATTCACCCCTCCACTTT
TRBJ1-2 | once | TRBV6-2/TRBV6-3 | NA | CASSYIYSGYTF | TGTGCCAGCAGTTACATCTATTCTGGCTACACCTTC
TRBJ1-5 | few | TRBV3-1 | NA | CASSLPTGSNQPQHF | TGTGCCAGCAGCCTTCCTACGGGCAGCAATCAGCCCCAGCATTTT
TRBJ2-7 | NA | TRBV2 | TRBD1 | CASSGQGDQYF | TGTGCCAGCAGCGGACAGGGCGATCAGTACTTC
TRBJ1-1 | many | TRBV20-1 | NA | CSAPEGGTQRRTFF | TGCAGTGCCCCCGAAGGAGGGACGCAACGGAGAACTTTCTTT
TRBJ2-7 | many | TRBV4-3 | TRBD2 | CASSQYRGLGSNEQYF | TGCGCCAGCAGCCAATATCGGGGACTAGGATCGAACGAGCAGTACTTC
TRBJ1-5 | few | TRBV7-8 | NA | CASSLSIVGGLRQPQHF | TGTGCCAGCAGCTTAAGTATTGTAGGGGGTCTTCGCCAGCCCCAGCATTTT
TRBJ1-1 | many | TRBV29-1 | NA | CSVLNGKNTEAFF | TGCAGCGTTCTCAACGGAAAAAACACTGAAGCTTTCTTT
TRBJ2-1 | few | TRBV29-1 | NA | CSVGGKGLLDEQFF | TGCAGCGTTGGAGGAAAAGGCCTACTCGATGAGCAGTTCTTC
TRBJ1-5 | many | TRBV10-3 | TRBD1 | CAIGGADRGNQPQHF | TGTGCCATTGGCGGGGCCGACAGGGGTAATCAGCCCCAGCATTTT
TRBJ1-2 | NA | TRBV25-1 | NA | CASRAGASGGYTF | TGCGCCAGCAGGGCCGGGGCTTCCGGTGGCTACACCTTC
TRBJ2-5 | NA | TRBV29-1 | TRBD2 | CSLAFSGGETQYF | TGCAGCTTGGCCTTTTCGGGGGGGGAGACCCAGTACTTC
TRBJ2-7 | many | TRBV11-1 | NA | CASSQDTYEQYF | TGTGCCAGCAGCCAAGACACCTACGAGCAGTACTTC
TRBJ2-7 | many | TRBV19 | TRBD1 | CASADRGYEQYF | TGTGCCAGTGCGGACAGGGGCTACGAGCAGTACTTC
TRBJ2-7 | NA | TRBV9 | TRBD2 | CASSVSGGPSYEQYF | TGTGCCAGCAGCGTGAGCGGGGGGCCTTCCTACGAGCAGTACTTC
TRBJ2-7 | many | TRBV10-3 | TRBD1 | CAISSRGPSSYEQYF | TGTGCCATCAGCTCTAGGGGGCCCTCCTCCTACGAGCAGTACTTC
TRBJ1-4 | NA | TRBV13 | TRBD1 | CASSARQGPNEKLFF | TGTGCCAGCAGCGCAAGACAGGGTCCTAATGAAAAACTGTTTTTT
TRBJ2-6 | NA | TRBV5-1 | NA | CASSLLPQGSDILSGANVLTF | TGCGCCAGCAGCTTGTTGCCGCAGGGGTCGGACATCCTCTCTGGGGCCAACGTCCTGACTTTC
TRBJ1-2 | few | TRBV10-2 | NA | CASSGLTQTGGYTF | TGCGCCAGCAGCGGACTGACACAGACTGGGGGCTACACCTTC
TRBJ2-5 | many | TRBV11-2 | NA | CASSLRSGQLGRPETQYF | TGTGCCAGCAGCTTAAGATCGGGTCAGCTTGGTCGTCCGGAGACCCAGTACTTC
TRBJ2-2 | few | TRBV20-1 | NA | CSASWQSNTGELFF | TGCAGTGCTAGCTGGCAGTCGAACACCGGGGAGCTGTTTTTT
TRBJ2-7 | many | TRBV11-1 | TRBD1 | CASSPLDRGNGEQYF | TGTGCCAGCAGCCCCCTTGACAGGGGGAACGGCGAGCAGTACTTC
TRBJ1-5 | many | TRBV20-1 | NA | CSATPGGRNQPQHF | TGCAGTGCCACGCCGGGGGGACGCAATCAGCCCCAGCATTTT
TRBJ2-7 | NA | TRBV12-3/TRBV12-4 | NA | CASSPHPYEQYF | TGTGCCAGCAGTCCCCACCCCTACGAGCAGTACTTC
TRBJ1-2 | many | TRBV7-2 | TRBD1 | CASSRTDRGYGYTF | TGTGCCAGCAGCCGGACCGACAGGGGTTATGGCTACACCTTC
TRBJ1-2 | many | TRBV24-1 | NA | CATSENRVGYTF | TGTGCCACCAGTGAAAACAGGGTTGGCTACACCTTC
TRBJ2-5 | many | TRBV20-1 | TRBD1 | CSARDWTGQETQYF | TGCAGTGCTAGAGACTGGACAGGGCAAGAGACCCAGTACTTC
TRBJ2-7 | NA | TRBV7-9 | TRBD1 | CASSPGQGTYQQYF | TGTGCCAGCAGCCCGGGACAGGGCACCTACCAGCAGTACTTC
TRBJ2-5 | NA | TRBV5-1 | NA | CASSLQGRLGSTETQYF | TGCGCCAGCAGCTTGCAGGGCAGGTTGGGCAGTACCGAGACCCAGTACTTC
TRBJ2-2 | NA | TRBV19 | NA | CTSDLTHTGELFF | TGTACCAGTGATTTGACACACACCGGGGAGCTGTTTTTT
TRBJ1-2 | many | TRBV19 | NA | CASLPGARDYGYTF | TGTGCCAGCCTTCCAGGGGCCAGGGACTATGGCTACACCTTC
TRBJ1-3 | NA | TRBV6-5 | NA | CASSYQPTSGNTIYF | TGTGCCAGCAGTTACCAACCAACCTCCGGAAACACCATATATTTT
TRBJ2-7 | NA | TRBV5-6 | NA | CASSLSQGTLSYEQCF | TGTGCCAGCAGCTTGTCTCAGGGGACCCTCTCCTACGAGCAGTGCTTC
TRBJ2-7 | many | TRBV7-8 | TRBD1 | CASSLTTGSYEQYF | TGTGCCAGCAGCTTGACGACAGGGTCCTACGAGCAGTACTTC